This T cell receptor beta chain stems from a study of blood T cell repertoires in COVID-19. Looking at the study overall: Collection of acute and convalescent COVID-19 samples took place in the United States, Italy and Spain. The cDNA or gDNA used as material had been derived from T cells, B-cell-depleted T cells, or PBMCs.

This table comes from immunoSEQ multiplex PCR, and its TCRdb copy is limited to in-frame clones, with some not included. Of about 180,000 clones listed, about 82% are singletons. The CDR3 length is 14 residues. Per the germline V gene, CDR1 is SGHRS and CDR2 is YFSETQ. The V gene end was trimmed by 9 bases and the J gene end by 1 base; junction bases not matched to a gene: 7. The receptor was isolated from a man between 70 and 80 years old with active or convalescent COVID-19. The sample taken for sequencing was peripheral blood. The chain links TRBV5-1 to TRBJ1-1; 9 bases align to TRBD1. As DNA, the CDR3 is TGCGCCAACAAACCGGGACAGGGGAACACTGAAGCTTTCTTT. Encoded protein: CANKPGQGNTEAFF.